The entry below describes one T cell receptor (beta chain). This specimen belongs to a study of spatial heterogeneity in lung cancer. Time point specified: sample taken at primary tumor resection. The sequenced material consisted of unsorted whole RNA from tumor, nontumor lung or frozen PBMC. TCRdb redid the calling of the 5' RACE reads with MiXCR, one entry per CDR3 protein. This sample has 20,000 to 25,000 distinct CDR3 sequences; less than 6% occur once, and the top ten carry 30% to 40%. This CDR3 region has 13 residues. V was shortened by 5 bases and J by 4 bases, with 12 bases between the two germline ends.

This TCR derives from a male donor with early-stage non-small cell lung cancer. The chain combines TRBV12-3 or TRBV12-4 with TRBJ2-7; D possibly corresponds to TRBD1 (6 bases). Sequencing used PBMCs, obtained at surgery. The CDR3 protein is CASSPGQLYEQYF. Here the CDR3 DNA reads TGTGCCAGCAGTCCGGGACAACTATACGAGCAGTACTTC.